The next 30 T cell receptor beta chains were all read from a single sample in a study of shared clonotypes between healthy human individuals. The method was immunoSEQ multiplex PCR; TCRdb's version includes in-frame clones alone and lacks a portion of them. The profile shows some 2,500,000 clones, roughly 93% of them singletons. Sample: naive CD4+ T cells from PBMCs. The subset is: CD45RA+ positively selected. All receptors come from a man aged 18 to 29 in good health. Some clones in this sample may be carry-over from other donors' samples.

The rearrangement joins TRBV5-1 to TRBJ2-1, with D unclear. Trimming took 5 bases from V and 2 from J, leaving 14 bases between them. From germline, CDR1 is SGHRS and CDR2 YFSETQ. The length of the CDR3 is 15 residues. The CDR3 loop reads CASSPPLGTYNEQFF. The CDR3 nucleotides are TGCGCCAGCAGTCCTCCATTGGGGACCTACAATGAGCAGTTCTTC.

The chain links TRBV5-4 to TRBJ1-2; D perhaps matches TRBD1 (6 bases). Deletions cut 1 base from V and 8 bases from J, with 18 bases between. CDR3 size: 15 residues. Germline V gene data show CDR1 as SGHNT and CDR2 as YYREEE (reference sequence). The CDR3 DNA is TGTGCCAGCAGCTTGCCTGGGCAGGGGATCGGAGGCTACACCTTC. This gives the protein CASSLPGQGIGGYTF.

This clone was detected a few times. In the same sample, other DNA sequences code for this CDR3. V and J are TRBV11-2 and TRBJ2-3; D remains unclear. CDR1 SGHAT and CDR2 FQNNGV come from the germline V gene. There are 12 residues in the CDR3. V was pared by 1 base and J by 3 bases, with 2 bases between. Written as DNA, the CDR3 is TGTGCCAGCAGCTTAGGGACAGATACGCAGTATTTT. Protein: CASSLGTDTQYF. Filled out from reference TRBV11-2 and TRBJ2-3, the complete variable domain reads EAGVAQSPRYKIIEKRQSVAFWCNPISGHATLYWYQQILGQGPKLLIQFQNNGVVDDSQLPKDRFSAERLKGVDSTLKIQPAKLEDSAVYLCASSLGTDTQYFGPGTRLTVL.

The rearrangement links TRBV19 to TRBJ2-1; 10 nucleotides agree with TRBD2. The junction had 4 bases not matched to a gene; V was cut back by 3 bases and J by 5 bases. Germline CDR1 is LNHDA and CDR2 is SQIVND (reference sequence). The CDR3 covers 15 residues. The CDR3: CASSISGRTDNEQFF. CDR3 in DNA: TGTGCCAGTAGTATTAGCGGGAGGACCGACAATGAGCAGTTCTTC. The variable domain in full, with the rest retrieved from reference TRBV19 and TRBJ2-1, is DGGITQSPKYLFRKEGQNVTLSCEQNLNHDAMYWYRQDPGQGLRLIYYSQIVNDFQKGDIAEGYSVSREKKESFPLTVTSAQKNPTAFYLCASSISGRTDNEQFFGPGTRLTVL.

This chain connects TRBV19 to TRBJ1-3, with TRBD1 matching 7 bases. Per germline, CDR1 LNHDA and CDR2 SQIVND (reference sequence). J lost 4 bases, V lost 6 bases, and 6 bases had no gene match. The CDR3 is 14 residues long. The CDR3, as DNA: TGTGCCAGTAGGTACAGGGGATCGGGAAACACCATATATTTT. Translation: CASRYRGSGNTIYF.

The table lists this clone with a count of one. The rearrangement joins TRBV7-2 to TRBJ2-7; D may match TRBD1 or TRBD2 (7 bases each). Germline-derived CDR1 and CDR2 are SGHTA and FQGNSA. V was cut by 5 bases and J by 9 bases, with 11 bases left in between. The CDR3 extends over 11 amino acids. The CDR3 protein is CASSVRGGQYF. The DNA for the CDR3 is TGTGCCAGCAGCGTCAGGGGGGGGCAGTACTTC. Combining the CDR3 with reference TRBV7-2 and TRBJ2-7 gives the whole variable domain GAGVSQSPSNKVTEKGKDVELRCDPISGHTALYWYRQSLGQGLEFLIYFQGNSAPDKSGLPSDRFSAERTGGSVSTLTIQRTQQEDSAVYLCASSVRGGQYFGPGTRLTVT.

The V call is TRBV10-1, the J call TRBJ2-7; 16 bases agree with TRBD2. The junction had 11 bases not matched to a gene; V was cut back by 2 bases and J by 4 bases. In germline, CDR1 is WNHNN, CDR2 SYGVQD (reference sequence). CDR3 length equals 19 residues. CDR3: CASSELPGLAGGPIYEQYF. CDR3 in DNA: TGCGCCAGCAGTGAGCTACCGGGACTAGCGGGAGGGCCGATATACGAGCAGTACTTC.

The V and J genes are TRBV4-1 and TRBJ1-1; 10 bases fit TRBD1. V dropped 7 bases and J dropped 7; count of bases not matched to a gene: 12. From germline, CDR1 is MGHRA and CDR2 YSYEKL. This CDR3 contains 15 residues. The CDR3 region has the DNA TGCGCCAGCACCCGTACTGACAGGGGGCGAGGTGAAGCTTTCTTT. It is translated as CASTRTDRGRGEAFF.

The CDR3 protein is CASSIQGQGAYQPQHF. CDR3 DNA sequence: TGTGCCAGCAGCATCCAAGGACAGGGGGCGTATCAGCCCCAGCATTTT. V and J are TRBV7-2 and TRBJ1-5; 11 nucleotides agree with TRBD1. This CDR3 is built from 16 residues. The germline CDR1 and CDR2 sequences are SGHTA and FQGNSA. The V gene end was trimmed by 5 bases and the J gene end by 5 bases; junction bases not matched to a gene: 8.

The rearrangement uses TRBV5-6 and TRBJ2-4, with no clear D. Trimming cost V 1 base and J 0 bases, with 11 bases left between them. Looked up from germline, CDR1 is SGHDT and CDR2 is YYEEEE. The CDR3 loop spans 16 amino acids. CDR3 residues: CASSLLQNVAKNIQYF. CDR3 bases: TGTGCCAGCAGCTTGCTCCAGAACGTAGCCAAAAACATTCAGTACTTC.

V is TRBV5-1 and J is TRBJ2-5, with 7 bases matching TRBD1. The CDR3 covers 16 residues. V dropped 4 bases and J dropped 2; count of bases not matched to a gene: 11. CDR1 and CDR2 from the germline V gene are SGHRS and YFSETQ. CDR3 bases: TGCGCCAGCAGCCCAAGACCGGGACAGTGGCAAGAGACCCAGTACTTC. Its protein is CASSPRPGQWQETQYF.

V is TRBV18 and J is TRBJ1-1, with D possibly TRBD1 on 5 matching bases. Trimming took 6 bases from V and 2 from J, leaving 13 bases between them. The CDR3 totals 14 residues. From germline, CDR1 is KGHSH and CDR2 LQKENI. This CDR3 reads CASSQRGINTEAFF. The CDR3, as DNA: TGTGCCAGCTCTCAGAGGGGTATCAACACTGAAGCTTTCTTT.

Comment on this clone: The sample carries other DNA sequences with the same CDR3. The V call is TRBV5-1, the J call TRBJ2-3, with D perhaps being TRBD1 or TRBD2 (6 bases each). This CDR3 has 14 residues. Looked up from germline, CDR1 is SGHRS and CDR2 is YFSETQ. Trimming took off 2 bases at V and 0 bases at J, with 7 bases between the two ends. The CDR3 sequence: CASSLGGSTDTQYF. As DNA, the CDR3 is TGCGCCAGCAGCTTAGGGGGGAGCACAGATACGCAGTATTTT.

The chain is built from TRBV6-6 and TRBJ2-2, with 7 bases lining up with TRBD2. After removal of 2 bases from V and 4 bases from J, the junction contained 7 bases not matched to a gene. In germline, CDR1 is MNHNY, CDR2 SVGAGI (reference sequence). The CDR3 totals 16 residues. The CDR3 loop is CASSYTPAGPTGELFF. In DNA form, the CDR3 reads TGTGCCAGCAGTTACACCCCAGCGGGACCCACCGGGGAGCTGTTTTTT.

Regarding this clone: One end of the junction is discordant with germline, which a read error may explain. The chain couples TRBV7-9 to TRBJ2-7; D may be TRBD1 or TRBD2 (5 bases each). The V gene's germline CDR1 is SEHNR and CDR2 FQNEAQ (reference sequence). This CDR3 contains 17 residues. Written as DNA, the CDR3 is TGTGCCAGCAGCTCTCTGACCGGGACGCGGATAACCTACGGGCAGTACTTC. As protein: CASSSLTGTRITYGQYF.

The V call is TRBV2, the J call TRBJ2-1; perhaps TRBD1 as D (6 bases). The CDR3 has 14 residues. Germline CDR1 SNHLY, CDR2 FYNNEI. Trimming left V 4 bases short and J 2 bases short, with 9 bases between. The CDR3 region is CASSGRTAYNEQFF. As DNA, the CDR3 is TGTGCCAGCAGTGGACGGACAGCCTACAATGAGCAGTTCTTC.

J is TRBJ2-3 and V is TRBV7-3, with 9 bases lining up with TRBD2. There are 20 residues in the CDR3. CDR1 is SGHTA, CDR2 FQGTGA, per germline. V lost 0 bases, J lost 1 base, and 14 bases stayed unmatched. CDR3 coding DNA: TGTGCCAGCAGCTTAACTAGTCTAGCGGGAAGGGAACGTCGCACAGATACGCAGTATTTT. Translated: CASSLTSLAGRERRTDTQYF.

This rearrangement joins TRBV10-3 to TRBJ2-1; TRBD2 matches 7 bases. The CDR3 consists of 15 residues. After removal of 7 bases from V and 6 bases from J, the junction contained 12 bases not matched to a gene. Germline V gives CDR1 ENHRY, CDR2 SYGVKD. The CDR3 DNA is TGTGCCATCAACGCGGGAGTCCTAACCCGCAATGAGCAGTTCTTC. This sequence encodes CAINAGVLTRNEQFF.

V and J are TRBV11-2 and TRBJ1-4, with D maybe TRBD1 (5 bases). Germline values: CDR1 SGHAT, CDR2 FQNNGV. CDR3 length equals 14 residues. V lost 8 bases to trimming and J lost 3 bases, with 13 bases between them. The DNA for the CDR3 is TGTGCCAGCGGACCCGGGGGATCTAATGAAAAACTGTTTTTT. It yields the protein CASGPGGSNEKLFF.

V and J are TRBV6-1 and TRBJ1-1; D gene unclear. The CDR3 is made up of 13 amino acids. CDR1 MNHNS and CDR2 SASEGT come from the germline V gene. V lost 7 bases and J 4 bases, leaving 13 bases between the germline ends. The CDR3 region is CASKMRSTTEAFF. Here the CDR3 DNA reads TGTGCCAGCAAAATGAGGAGCACCACTGAAGCTTTCTTT.

The rearrangement uses TRBV6-5 and TRBJ1-2; D may be TRBD1 (6 bases). Germline-derived CDR1 and CDR2 are MNHEY and SVGAGI. The V gene lost 5 bases and the J gene lost 8 bases, with 15 bases spanning the gap. There are 13 residues in the CDR3. This chain's CDR3 is CASSPGWGTGYTF. Written as DNA, the CDR3 is TGTGCCAGCAGTCCGGGGTGGGGGACAGGCTACACCTTC.

There are a few counts of this clone. The chain uses TRBV19 and TRBJ1-1, with TRBD1 matching over 8 bases. V shed 5 bases, J shed 7 bases, and the junction held 6 bases outside the gene matches. The CDR3 has 13 residues. Germline loops: CDR1 LNHDA, CDR2 SQIVND (reference sequence). CDR3: CASSVDRGGEAFF. The CDR3 DNA sequence: TGTGCCAGTAGTGTTGACAGGGGCGGTGAAGCTTTCTTT.

The chain combines TRBV6-1 with TRBJ2-1; D perhaps matches TRBD2 (7 bases). V was clipped by 7 bases and J by 7 bases, with 20 bases between them. The germline CDR1 and CDR2 sequences are MNHNS and SASEGT. The CDR3 runs to 15 residues. CDR3 in amino acids: CASITGREGSNEQFF. The CDR3 nucleotides read TGTGCCAGCATCACAGGGAGGGAGGGGTCGAATGAGCAGTTCTTC.

Of note for this clone: Other DNA sequences in this specimen translate into the identical CDR3. The chain is built from TRBV5-1 and TRBJ2-7; 7 nucleotides match TRBD2. Germline loops: CDR1 SGHRS, CDR2 YFSETQ. The CDR3 totals 15 residues. J gave up 1 base and V 0 bases, and 4 bases lay outside the gene matches. CDR3 region: CASSLESSGSYEQYF. The CDR3 DNA follows: TGCGCCAGCAGCTTGGAGTCTAGCGGATCCTACGAGCAGTACTTC.

The chain combines TRBV5-1 with TRBJ2-3, with TRBD2 matching 10 bases. The CDR3 loop spans 17 amino acids. Germline values: CDR1 SGHRS, CDR2 YFSETQ. After removal of 2 bases from V and 2 bases from J, the junction contained 8 bases not matched to a gene. The CDR3, as DNA: TGCGCCAGCAGCTTTAAACCAGCGGGAGGGAACACAGATACGCAGTATTTT. As protein: CASSFKPAGGNTDTQYF.

The V call is TRBV25-1, the J call TRBJ2-1; 7 nucleotides agree with TRBD1. Germline V gene sequence: CDR1 MGHDK, CDR2 SYGVNS. J lost 5 bases, V lost 8 bases, and 6 bases had no gene match. This CDR3 contains 13 residues. The CDR3 nucleotides read TGTGCCAGCGGGACAGTTACCCACAATGAGCAGTTCTTC. Residues: CASGTVTHNEQFF.

This rearrangement joins TRBV6-1 to TRBJ2-4; D may be TRBD1 or TRBD2 (5 bases each). Per germline, CDR1 MNHNS and CDR2 SASEGT. This CDR3 has 14 amino acids. V was pared by 6 bases and J by 7 bases, with 16 bases between. The CDR3 bases are TGTGCCAGCAGCTCTCCGACCGGGACCAACATTCAGTACTTC. Translating it yields CASSSPTGTNIQYF.

The V call is TRBV11-2, the J call TRBJ2-3; D unresolved. Trimming left V 0 bases short and J 6 bases short, with 7 bases between. The germline V gene has CDR1 SGHAT and CDR2 FQNNGV. The length of the CDR3 is 13 residues. The CDR3 DNA is TGTGCCAGCAGCTTAGACCATTCGGATACGCAGTATTTT. As protein: CASSLDHSDTQYF.

The chain joins TRBV7-2 to TRBJ1-2, with 7 positions matching TRBD1. This CDR3 region has 13 residues. Trimming cost V 2 bases and J 8 bases; bases outside gene matches: 5. The germline V gene has CDR1 SGHTA and CDR2 FQGNSA. Here the CDR3 reads CASSLSGGEGYTF. For the CDR3, the DNA is TGTGCCAGCAGCTTATCAGGGGGTGAGGGCTACACCTTC.

The chain recombines TRBV7-2 with TRBJ2-5; no firm D call. This CDR3 spans 13 amino acids. V lost 5 bases and J 1 base, leaving 8 bases between the germline ends. Germline loops: CDR1 SGHTA, CDR2 FQGNSA. For the CDR3, the DNA is TGTGCCAGCAGCACCTCCTCCCAAGAGACCCAGTACTTC. Its translation: CASSTSSQETQYF.